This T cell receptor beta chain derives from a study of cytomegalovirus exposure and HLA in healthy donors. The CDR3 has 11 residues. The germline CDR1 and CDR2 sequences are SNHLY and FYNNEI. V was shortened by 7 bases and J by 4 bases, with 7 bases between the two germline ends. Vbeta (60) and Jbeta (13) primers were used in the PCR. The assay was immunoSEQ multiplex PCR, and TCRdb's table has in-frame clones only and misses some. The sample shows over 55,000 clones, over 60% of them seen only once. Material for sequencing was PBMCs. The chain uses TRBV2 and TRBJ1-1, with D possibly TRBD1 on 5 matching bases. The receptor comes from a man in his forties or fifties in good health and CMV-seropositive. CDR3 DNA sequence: TGTGCCAGCACGGGGGGCACTGAAGCTTTCTTT. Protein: CASTGGTEAFF.